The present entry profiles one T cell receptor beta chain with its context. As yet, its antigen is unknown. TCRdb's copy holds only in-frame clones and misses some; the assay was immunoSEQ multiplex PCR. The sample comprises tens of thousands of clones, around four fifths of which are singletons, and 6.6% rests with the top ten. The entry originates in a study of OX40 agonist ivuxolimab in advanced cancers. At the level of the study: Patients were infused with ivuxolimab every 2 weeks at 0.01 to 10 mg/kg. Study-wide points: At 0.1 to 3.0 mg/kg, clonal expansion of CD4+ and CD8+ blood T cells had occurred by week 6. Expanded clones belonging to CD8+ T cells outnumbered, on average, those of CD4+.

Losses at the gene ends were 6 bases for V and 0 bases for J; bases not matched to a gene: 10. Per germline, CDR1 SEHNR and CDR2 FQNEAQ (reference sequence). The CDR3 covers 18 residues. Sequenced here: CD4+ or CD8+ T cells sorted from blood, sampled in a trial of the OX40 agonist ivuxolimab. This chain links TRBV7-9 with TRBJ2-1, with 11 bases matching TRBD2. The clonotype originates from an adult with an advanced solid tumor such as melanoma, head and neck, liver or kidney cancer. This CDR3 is CASSGLAGGLHSYNEQFF. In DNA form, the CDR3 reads TGTGCCAGCAGTGGCCTAGCGGGAGGCTTACACTCCTACAATGAGCAGTTCTTC.